These 27 T cell receptor beta chains share one sample of origin, sequenced in a study of OX40 agonist ivuxolimab in advanced cancers. Produced via immunoSEQ multiplex PCR; TCRdb's table is partial and in-frame only. The table has approximately 61,000 clones, approximately 78% seen once. The sequencing here drew on CD4+ or CD8+ T cells sorted from blood, taken in a trial of the OX40 agonist ivuxolimab. The receptors were gathered from an adult with an advanced solid tumor such as melanoma, head and neck, liver or kidney cancer.

The rearrangement uses TRBV7-2 and TRBJ2-3, with D possibly matching TRBD1 (6 bases). Germline V lookup: CDR1 SGHTA, CDR2 FQGNSA. Trimming shortened V by 3 bases and J by 5 bases, and 12 bases separated the two germline ends. The CDR3 is made up of 14 amino acids. The DNA for the CDR3 is TGTGCCAGCAGCTTCCGGGAAGGGGGAGATACGCAGTATTTT. Translation: CASSFREGGDTQYF.

The gene calls are TRBV7-9 and TRBJ1-6; possibly TRBD1 for D (5 bases). The CDR3 is made up of 14 amino acids. From germline, CDR1 is SEHNR and CDR2 FQNEAQ (reference sequence). Trimming removed 5 bases from V and 5 bases from J, with 10 bases in between. The CDR3 loop is CASSVLGDNSPLHF. The CDR3 DNA reads as TGTGCCAGCAGCGTTTTAGGGGATAATTCACCCCTCCACTTT. Supplemented by reference TRBV7-9 and TRBJ1-6, the full variable domain reads DTGVSQNPRHKITKRGQNVTFRCDPISEHNRLYWYRQTLGQGPEFLTYFQNEAQLEKSRLLSDRFSAERPKGSFSTLEIQRTEQGDSAMYLCASSVLGDNSPLHFGNGTRLTVT.

The genes are TRBV30 and TRBJ2-7; 7 nucleotides line up with TRBD1. Germline trimming cut 0 bases from V and 3 bases from J; bases unmatched to any gene: 2. The CDR3 covers 13 residues. Germline V gene sequence: CDR1 GTSNPN, CDR2 SVGIG (reference sequence). CDR3 sequence: CAWSVGQVYEQYF. CDR3 coding DNA: TGTGCCTGGAGTGTAGGACAGGTCTACGAGCAGTACTTC.

The rearrangement links TRBV5-5 to TRBJ1-1; D remains ambiguous. This CDR3 is built from 17 residues. Trimming stripped 0 bases from V and 6 bases from J, with 21 bases between. The germline V gene encodes CDR1 SGHKS and CDR2 YYEKEE (reference sequence). The CDR3 sequence is CASSLVLIEGLSAEAFF. The CDR3 DNA sequence: TGTGCCAGCAGCTTGGTTCTTATTGAGGGTTTATCGGCTGAAGCTTTCTTT.

The sample holds a few counts of this clone. At the DNA level, this CDR3 is encoded by other sequences in the same sample as well. The gene calls are TRBV2 and TRBJ1-5, with a weak D call TRBD1 (5 bases). CDR3 length equals 12 residues. V lost 8 bases and J lost 1, with 6 bases in between. The V gene's germline CDR1 is SNHLY and CDR2 FYNNEI. The CDR3 loop reads CASRDSNQPQHF. Written as DNA, the CDR3 is TGTGCCAGCCGGGACAGCAATCAGCCCCAGCATTTT. Filled out from reference TRBV2 and TRBJ1-5, the complete variable domain reads EPEVTQTPSHQVTQMGQEVILRCVPISNHLYFYWYRQILGQKVEFLVSFYNNEISEKSEIFDDQFSVERPDGSNFTLKIRSTKLEDSAMYFCASRDSNQPQHFGDGTRLSIL.

This clone occurred a few times. This chain connects TRBV4-3 to TRBJ1-2; no firm D call. This CDR3 contains 14 residues. Germline-derived CDR1 and CDR2 are LGHNA and YSLEER. Trimming removed 0 bases from V and 4 bases from J, with 9 bases in between. The DNA of the CDR3 is TGCGCCAGCAGCCAAGAGGGAACCTCCTATGGCTACACCTTC. Its protein product is CASSQEGTSYGYTF.

The chain couples TRBV18 to TRBJ1-1; D gene unclear. The V gene lost 2 bases and the J gene lost 5 bases, with 18 bases spanning the gap. Germline values: CDR1 KGHSH, CDR2 LQKENI. This CDR3 spans 16 amino acids. The CDR3 DNA follows: TGTGCCAGCTCACCAATGCTGTCGACGGTAGGGACTGAAGCTTTCTTT. This gives the protein CASSPMLSTVGTEAFF.

This rearrangement joins TRBV5-1 to TRBJ2-5; unclear D gene. Trimming took off 0 bases at V and 4 bases at J, with 7 bases between the two ends. The CDR3 has 13 residues. Germline lookup yields CDR1 SGHRS and CDR2 YFSETQ. CDR3 DNA sequence: TGCGCCAGCAGCTTGGGAGAGAGAGAGACCCAGTACTTC. Amino acid sequence: CASSLGERETQYF.

The chain couples TRBV15 to TRBJ2-2, with 14 bases identical to TRBD2. Germline values: CDR1 LNHNV, CDR2 YYDKDF (reference sequence). The J segment lost 4 bases and the V segment lost 4 bases, leaving 11 bases of the junction unmatched. The CDR3 covers 19 residues. The CDR3 coding sequence is TGTGCCACCAGCACGGAGGGACTAGCGGGAGAAGCAGTCACCGGGGAGCTGTTTTTT. Translation: CATSTEGLAGEAVTGELFF.

The chain links TRBV30 to TRBJ2-1; D remains unclear. Trimming removed 5 bases from V and 1 base from J, with 6 bases in between. Germline values: CDR1 GTSNPN, CDR2 SVGIG (reference sequence). The CDR3 is made up of 12 amino acids. CDR3 coding DNA: TGTGCCTGGGAGAGGTCCTACAATGAGCAGTTCTTC. Translation: CAWERSYNEQFF.

This chain connects TRBV5-1 to TRBJ2-2; D is uncertain. Trimming pared 0 bases from V and 4 bases from J, leaving 7 bases between. Per germline, CDR1 SGHRS and CDR2 YFSETQ. This CDR3 is built from 14 residues. DNA of the CDR3: TGCGCCAGCAGCTTGGGGGGTACCACCGGGGAGCTGTTTTTT. Translating it yields CASSLGGTTGELFF.

The chain is built from TRBV10-3 and TRBJ2-3; TRBD2 agrees at 9 bases. This CDR3 spans 16 amino acids. The V gene's germline CDR1 is ENHRY and CDR2 SYGVKD. The ends lost 4 bases at V and 1 base at J; junction bases unmatched: 6. The CDR3 DNA reads as TGTGCCATCAGTGGGACACTAGCGGGTGGCACAGATACGCAGTATTTT. This gives the protein CAISGTLAGGTDTQYF.

This clone turned up a few times. The V call is TRBV4-2, the J call TRBJ2-3; TRBD2 matches 9 bases. This CDR3 has 16 amino acids. Germline trimming cut 1 base from V and 4 bases from J; bases unmatched to any gene: 6. In germline, CDR1 is LGHNA, CDR2 YNFKEQ. The CDR3 DNA sequence: TGTGCCAGCAGCCAAGGTTTCGGACTAGCGTCAGATACGCAGTATTTT. It encodes CASSQGFGLASDTQYF.

In its sample, this clone was seen a few times. The chain links TRBV6-1 to TRBJ1-5; D is undetermined. Germline V gene data show CDR1 as MNHNS and CDR2 as SASEGT. Trimming shortened V by 4 bases and J by 7 bases, and 11 bases separated the two germline ends. The CDR3 is 13 residues long. The CDR3 loop is CASSVLSIQPQHF. The CDR3 bases are TGTGCCAGCAGTGTACTGTCGATCCAGCCCCAGCATTTT.

V and J are TRBV2 and TRBJ2-6, with TRBD2 as a possible D gene (5 bases). The V gene's germline CDR1 is SNHLY and CDR2 FYNNEI. V shed 6 bases and J shed 4 bases, with 10 bases lying between them. This CDR3 is built from 14 residues. Written as DNA, the CDR3 is TGTGCCAGCAGCGGGAACCCGGGGGCCAACGTCCTGACTTTC. This sequence encodes CASSGNPGANVLTF.

CDR3 nucleotides: TGCGCCAGTTCCGACTGGGAAACCTACAATGAGCAGTTCTTC. Protein: CASSDWETYNEQFF. The chain carries TRBV5-1 and TRBJ2-1, with D unclear. Germline CDR1 SGHRS, CDR2 YFSETQ. CDR3 length: 14 amino acids. V lost 8 bases to trimming and J lost 2 bases, with 14 bases between them.

The chain couples TRBV30 to TRBJ1-1; D may be TRBD1 (6 bases). The CDR3 is 12 amino acids. V was cut by 5 bases and J by 7 bases, with 14 bases left in between. CDR1 is GTSNPN and CDR2 is SVGIG in the germline V gene (reference sequence). CDR3 in amino acids: CAWRAQGFEAFF. CDR3 nucleotide sequence: TGTGCCTGGCGTGCCCAGGGGTTTGAAGCTTTCTTT.

The V and J genes are TRBV19 and TRBJ2-1; 7 nucleotides align to TRBD2. Trimming cost V 6 bases and J 7 bases; bases outside gene matches: 3. Germline CDR1 LNHDA, CDR2 SQIVND (reference sequence). The CDR3 consists of 12 residues. The CDR3 bases are TGTGCCAGTAGCAGGCGGGGGAATGAGCAGTTCTTC. It is translated as CASSRRGNEQFF.

This clone was observed once. The CDR3 DNA reads as TGTGCCAGCAGCGCCACGTGGGACTCATCCTACAATGAGCAGTTCTTC. Its translation: CASSATWDSSYNEQFF. The chain uses TRBV9 and TRBJ2-1; D possibly corresponds to TRBD2 (6 bases). This CDR3 has 16 amino acids. V was trimmed by 3 bases and J by 1 base, leaving 14 bases between them. Germline values: CDR1 SGDLS, CDR2 YYNGEE.

The rearrangement joins TRBV7-9 to TRBJ2-3; 7 positions agree with TRBD2. The V and J ends lost 4 bases and 1 base, in that order; junction bases with no gene match: 11. This CDR3 is 17 amino acids long. From germline, CDR1 is SEHNR and CDR2 FQNEAQ (reference sequence). In DNA form, the CDR3 reads TGTGCCAGCAGCTCGGATTGGGGGGGTTTTGGCACAGATACGCAGTATTTT. As protein: CASSSDWGGFGTDTQYF.

This chain connects TRBV30 to TRBJ1-2; the D is unclear. Germline lookup yields CDR1 GTSNPN and CDR2 SVGIG (reference sequence). The CDR3 has 14 residues. Trimming shortened V by 4 bases and J by 2 bases, and 14 bases separated the two germline ends. DNA of the CDR3: TGTGCCTGGACCCTAAAGGCAGCGAACTATGGCTACACCTTC. Protein sequence: CAWTLKAANYGYTF.

The chain links TRBV9 to TRBJ2-3, with TRBD2 matching over 8 bases. CDR3 size: 14 residues. V gave up 4 bases and J gave up 4 bases; unmatched junction bases: 5. Germline V gives CDR1 SGDLS, CDR2 YYNGEE. The CDR3 bases are TGTGCCAGCAGCCCGGGGGGGGGCCCAGATACGCAGTATTTT. It specifies CASSPGGGPDTQYF.

V gene TRBV29-1 combines with J gene TRBJ2-3; maybe TRBD2 (5 bases). The V end lost 7 bases, the J end lost 2 bases, and 13 bases lay between the germline ends. This CDR3 has 13 residues. Looked up from germline, CDR1 is SQVTM and CDR2 is ANQGSEA. Here the CDR3 reads CSATWTSTDTQYF. CDR3 bases: TGCAGCGCCACTTGGACTTCCACAGATACGCAGTATTTT.

The rearrangement joins TRBV5-4 to TRBJ2-7; D uncertain. V was clipped by 2 bases and J by 5 bases, with 8 bases between them. The CDR3 consists of 12 residues. Germline values: CDR1 SGHNT, CDR2 YYREEE (reference sequence). In DNA form, the CDR3 reads TGTGCCAGCAGCTTACTGGGAAACGAGCAGTACGTC. It translates to CASSLLGNEQYV.

The gene calls are TRBV7-2 and TRBJ2-7, with D unresolved. This CDR3 spans 12 amino acids. V was cut by 2 bases and J by 3 bases, with 5 bases left in between. Germline V gives CDR1 SGHTA, CDR2 FQGNSA. Written as DNA, the CDR3 is TGTGCCAGCAGCTTATTGGGCTACGAGCAGTACTTC. It codes for CASSLLGYEQYF.

The chain employs TRBV5-1 and TRBJ2-1; either TRBD1 or TRBD2 may fit D (5 bases each). Germline V gene sequence: CDR1 SGHRS, CDR2 YFSETQ. The ends were cut back, 4 bases at V and 8 bases at J, with 16 bases in the middle. The CDR3 loop spans 14 amino acids. CDR3 region: CASSPGRTGHEQFF. For the CDR3, the DNA is TGCGCCAGCAGCCCAGGACGGACGGGGCATGAGCAGTTCTTC. Full variable domain (missing parts from reference TRBV5-1 and TRBJ2-1): KAGVTQTPRYLIKTRGQQVTLSCSPISGHRSVSWYQQTPGQGLQFLFEYFSETQRNKGNFPGRFSGRQFSNSRSEMNVSTLELGDSALYLCASSPGRTGHEQFFGPGTRLTVL.

This clone was detected only a few times. This sequence joins TRBV7-6 and TRBJ2-5; no clear D. V was clipped by 3 bases and J by 4 bases, with 9 bases between them. The length of the CDR3 is 13 residues. Germline assignment: CDR1 SGHVS and CDR2 FNYEAQ. The CDR3 is CASSFLRGETQYF. CDR3 DNA sequence: TGTGCCAGCAGCTTTCTCCGAGGAGAGACCCAGTACTTC.